The 29 T cell receptor beta chains reported below all come from one sample, sequenced in a study of cytotoxic CD8 clonotypes in ibrutinib-treated CLL. Method: immunoSEQ multiplex PCR; TCRdb's copy keeps in-frame clones and lacks some. The sample records some 200,000 clones, approximately 70% being singletons. The material was PBMCs, obtained after 12 months of ibrutinib treatment. These receptors originate from a human donor with chronic lymphocytic leukemia.

The CDR3 DNA follows: TGTGCCAGCAGCTTAAAGCCTGGGAGAGGCGAGCAGTACTTC. Its translation: CASSLKPGRGEQYF. The V gene is TRBV11-3, the J gene TRBJ2-7, with D tentatively TRBD2 (5 bases). The CDR3 loop spans 14 amino acids. Germline V gene data show CDR1 as SGHNT and CDR2 as YENEEA. The ends were cut back, 2 bases at V and 6 bases at J, with 14 bases in the middle.

The J gene is TRBJ1-2, the V gene TRBV5-1, with D possibly TRBD1 on 5 matching bases. The V gene lost 4 bases and the J gene lost 1 base, with 14 bases spanning the gap. Per germline, CDR1 SGHRS and CDR2 YFSETQ. This CDR3 contains 15 residues. In DNA, the CDR3 is TGCGCCAGCAGCGGCGCATTCGGGGGTAACTATGGCTACACCTTC. It yields the protein CASSGAFGGNYGYTF.

This clone has more than one count but fewer than ten. This rearrangement joins TRBV4-1 to TRBJ1-2, with TRBD1 as a possible D gene (5 bases). CDR3 length: 14 amino acids. Trimming took off 4 bases at V and 8 bases at J, with 17 bases between the two ends. Germline CDR1 and CDR2: MGHRA and YSYEKL. The CDR3 loop is CASSPRQWVGGYTF. The CDR3 DNA reads as TGCGCCAGCAGCCCCAGACAGTGGGTGGGCGGCTACACCTTC.

This clone was picked up a small number of times. V usage is TRBV11-2 and J usage is TRBJ1-6; a possible D gene is TRBD1 (6 bases). V was shortened by 7 bases and J by 8 bases, with 12 bases between the two germline ends. The CDR3 sequence is 13 residues long. Germline assignment: CDR1 SGHAT and CDR2 FQNNGV. The CDR3 loop reads CASNPQGHSPLHF. The CDR3 DNA is TGTGCCAGCAATCCCCAGGGGCATTCACCCCTCCACTTT.

V is TRBV9 and J is TRBJ1-2, with D tentatively TRBD1 (6 bases). Per the germline V gene, CDR1 is SGDLS and CDR2 is YYNGEE. Trimming stripped 4 bases from V and 6 bases from J, with 19 bases between. CDR3 length equals 15 residues. Here the CDR3 reads CASSPEPTGINGYTF. The CDR3, as DNA: TGTGCCAGCAGCCCCGAACCGACAGGTATCAATGGCTACACCTTC.

The V gene is TRBV29-1, the J gene TRBJ1-1; D remains ambiguous. Trimming removed 5 bases at V and 6 bases at J, with 7 bases between. Germline V gene data show CDR1 as SQVTM and CDR2 as ANQGSEA. The CDR3 spans 10 residues. In DNA form, the CDR3 reads TGCAGCGTTAAGGGCGCTGAAGCTTTCTTT. This codes for CSVKGAEAFF.

In its sample, this clone was seen once. The chain carries TRBV9 and TRBJ2-3, with D tentatively TRBD2 (5 bases). Germline CDR1 SGDLS, CDR2 YYNGEE. Trimming pared 3 bases from V and 4 bases from J, leaving 30 bases between. CDR3 size: 20 residues. CDR3 in amino acids: CASSAYYGISDYSRADTQYF. The DNA of the CDR3 is TGTGCCAGCAGCGCTTATTACGGGATTAGCGATTACTCGAGGGCAGATACGCAGTATTTT.

This sequence joins TRBV13 and TRBJ1-2; the D gene is possibly TRBD1 (5 bases). The CDR3 consists of 15 residues. CDR1 is PRHDT and CDR2 is FYEKMQ in the germline V gene (reference sequence). V was trimmed by 5 bases and J by 2 bases, leaving 15 bases between them. The CDR3 coding sequence is TGTGCCAGCAGCCTACGGGACCGGAGAAACTATGGCTACACCTTC. Its protein is CASSLRDRRNYGYTF. Supplemented by reference TRBV13 and TRBJ1-2, the full variable domain reads AAGVIQSPRHLIKEKRETATLKCYPIPRHDTVYWYQQGPGQDPQFLISFYEKMQSDKGSIPDRFSAQQFSDYHSELNMSSLELGDSALYFCASSLRDRRNYGYTFGSGTRLTVV.

This clone was picked up a small number of times. The chain combines TRBV7-9 with TRBJ1-4, with a possible D match to TRBD1 (6 bases). V lost 2 bases and J 7 bases, leaving 17 bases between the germline ends. Germline V CDR1 and CDR2: SEHNR, FQNEAQ (reference sequence). The length of the CDR3 is 16 residues. CDR3 sequence (DNA): TGTGCCAGCAGCTTACGCACGGGGGGCTTCTCTGAAAAACTGTTTTTT. It translates to CASSLRTGGFSEKLFF.

This sequence joins TRBV6-5 and TRBJ2-2; the match to TRBD1 covers 7 bases. With 6 bases clipped from V and 6 bases from J, the junction kept 7 bases outside the gene matches. There are 14 residues in the CDR3. Germline CDR1 and CDR2: MNHEY and SVGAGI. This chain's CDR3 is CASSGRGWAGELFF. The CDR3 coding sequence is TGTGCCAGCAGCGGCAGGGGGTGGGCCGGGGAGCTGTTTTTT.

V gene TRBV19 combines with J gene TRBJ1-3; D not resolved. V dropped 3 bases and J dropped 4 bases, with 13 bases sitting between them. Germline assignment: CDR1 LNHDA and CDR2 SQIVND (reference sequence). The CDR3 contains 15 residues. This chain's CDR3 is CASSMQVSRGNTIYF. For the CDR3, the DNA is TGTGCCAGTAGTATGCAAGTTTCGAGAGGAAACACCATATATTTT.

The chain has TRBV28 and TRBJ2-1, with 12 bases aligning to TRBD1. The CDR3 contains 15 residues. J lost 10 bases, V lost 2 bases, and 6 bases had no gene match. The germline V gene encodes CDR1 MDHEN and CDR2 SYDVKM. The CDR3 loop reads CASSLVGQGALEQFF. CDR3 nucleotides: TGTGCCAGCAGTTTAGTGGGACAGGGGGCTTTAGAGCAGTTCTTC. Full variable domain (outside the CDR3, taken from reference TRBV28 and TRBJ2-1): DVKVTQSSRYLVKRTGEKVFLECVQDMDHENMFWYRQDPGLGLRLIYFSYDVKMKEKGDIPEGYSVSREKKERFSLILESASTNQTSMYLCASSLVGQGALEQFFGPGTRLTVL.

The rearrangement uses TRBV4-1 and TRBJ1-1; D gene ambiguous. V shed 2 bases and J shed 3 bases, with 16 bases lying between them. The V gene's germline CDR1 is MGHRA and CDR2 YSYEKL. CDR3 length: 16 residues. In DNA, the CDR3 is TGCGCCAGCAGCCAATTATTTGCGGGAATGGACACTGAAGCTTTCTTT. Amino acids: CASSQLFAGMDTEAFF.

This rearrangement joins TRBV20-1 to TRBJ1-1, with a tentative D call TRBD1 (6 bases). The V end lost 1 base, the J end lost 10 bases, and 7 bases lay between the germline ends. This CDR3 contains 10 residues. Per germline, CDR1 DFQATT and CDR2 SNEGSKA (reference sequence). The CDR3 spells CSARGRGAFF. The DNA of the CDR3 is TGCAGTGCTAGAGGCAGGGGAGCTTTCTTT.

This clone was found a few times. The chain employs TRBV2 and TRBJ1-2; D is uncertain. This CDR3 contains 13 residues. Germline assignment: CDR1 SNHLY and CDR2 FYNNEI. Deletions cut 6 bases from V and 8 bases from J, with 16 bases between. CDR3 protein: CASRDSGLGGYTF. CDR3 DNA: TGTGCCAGCAGGGACTCCGGGCTGGGGGGCTACACCTTC. The full variable domain, with the rest looked up from reference TRBV2 and TRBJ1-2, is EPEVTQTPSHQVTQMGQEVILRCVPISNHLYFYWYRQILGQKVEFLVSFYNNEISEKSEIFDDQFSVERPDGSNFTLKIRSTKLEDSAMYFCASRDSGLGGYTFGSGTRLTVV.

This clone was observed once. The chain has TRBV7-2 and TRBJ1-2, with a tentative D call TRBD1 (5 bases). This CDR3 has 13 amino acids. V was pared by 2 bases and J by 8 bases, with 12 bases between. Germline-derived CDR1 and CDR2 are SGHTA and FQGNSA. The CDR3: CASSLYRPEGYTF. CDR3 nucleotide sequence: TGTGCCAGCAGCTTATACAGGCCTGAAGGCTACACCTTC.

V and J are TRBV4-1 and TRBJ1-2; maybe TRBD1 (5 bases). This CDR3 has 15 residues. Looked up from germline, CDR1 is MGHRA and CDR2 is YSYEKL. Trimming took off 0 bases at V and 7 bases at J, with 15 bases between the two ends. The chain's CDR3 is CASSQDPGQPSGYTF. CDR3 bases: TGCGCCAGCAGCCAAGATCCCGGACAACCCTCTGGCTACACCTTC.

V gene TRBV2 combines with J gene TRBJ2-7; tentatively, D is TRBD2 (5 bases). The CDR3 contains 15 residues. Per germline, CDR1 SNHLY and CDR2 FYNNEI. V was cut by 2 bases and J by 3 bases, with 14 bases left in between. The CDR3 bases are TGTGCCAGCAGTGAATCCGTCCTAGAGGGCTACGAGCAGTACTTC. Translated: CASSESVLEGYEQYF.

The V and J genes are TRBV2 and TRBJ2-2, with 11 nucleotides matching TRBD2. The CDR3 is 17 residues long. The junction had 10 bases not matched to a gene; V was cut back by 6 bases and J by 4 bases. CDR1 is SNHLY and CDR2 is FYNNEI in the germline V gene. The CDR3 reads CASSGGLAGTGTGELFF. The CDR3 DNA is TGTGCCAGCAGCGGCGGACTAGCGGGTACAGGCACCGGGGAGCTGTTTTTT.

This chain links TRBV6-5 with TRBJ2-3; D is possibly TRBD2 (5 bases). This CDR3 has 13 amino acids. V dropped 7 bases and J dropped 2 bases, with 10 bases sitting between them. Germline V gives CDR1 MNHEY, CDR2 SVGAGI. Here the CDR3 DNA reads TGTGCCAGCAAGAGCGGTCCCACAGATACGCAGTATTTT. It encodes CASKSGPTDTQYF.

The rearrangement links TRBV28 to TRBJ2-7; the match to TRBD1 covers 9 bases. The CDR3 covers 17 residues. Germline-derived CDR1 and CDR2 are MDHEN and SYDVKM. V shed 5 bases and J 1 base; nucleotides not matched to a gene: 12. Here the CDR3 reads CASSPLAGQGRSYEQYF. CDR3 in DNA: TGTGCCAGCAGTCCCCTGGCAGGACAGGGGCGTTCCTACGAGCAGTACTTC. The full variable domain, rest sourced from reference TRBV28 and TRBJ2-7, is DVKVTQSSRYLVKRTGEKVFLECVQDMDHENMFWYRQDPGLGLRLIYFSYDVKMKEKGDIPEGYSVSREKKERFSLILESASTNQTSMYLCASSPLAGQGRSYEQYFGPGTRLTVT.

The V call is TRBV11-1, the J call TRBJ2-7; maybe TRBD1 (6 bases). Trimming left V 4 bases short and J 5 bases short, with 30 bases between. The CDR3 contains 19 residues. From germline, CDR1 is SGHAT and CDR2 FQDESV (reference sequence). The CDR3 is CASSSAFLPRTGTLDEQYF. In DNA form, the CDR3 reads TGTGCCAGCAGCTCCGCCTTTCTTCCCCGTACAGGGACCCTCGACGAGCAGTACTTC. Variable domain in full (rest from reference TRBV11-1 and TRBJ2-7): EAEVAQSPRYKITEKSQAVAFWCDPISGHATLYWYRQILGQGPELLVQFQDESVVDDSQLPKDRFSAERLKGVDSTLKIQPAELGDSAMYLCASSSAFLPRTGTLDEQYFGPGTRLTVT.

The J gene is TRBJ1-2, the V gene TRBV30; the match to TRBD1 covers 9 bases. Trimming removed 0 bases from V and 8 bases from J; junction bases left unmatched: 7. Germline V lookup: CDR1 GTSNPN, CDR2 SVGIG (reference sequence). This CDR3 has 14 residues. The DNA for the CDR3 is TGTGCCTGGAGTGTACAGGGGGCGCCTCGAGGCTACACCTTC. It specifies CAWSVQGAPRGYTF. Complete variable domain (other parts from reference TRBV30 and TRBJ1-2): SQTIHQWPATLVQPVGSPLSLECTVEGTSNPNLYWYRQAAGRGLQLLFYSVGIGQISSEVPQNLSASRPQDRQFILSSKKLLLSDSGFYLCAWSVQGAPRGYTFGSGTRLTVV.

V is TRBV5-8 and J is TRBJ2-4; unclear D gene. This CDR3 contains 17 residues. Trimming removed 4 bases from V and 1 base from J, with 18 bases in between. Looked up from germline, CDR1 is SGHTS and CDR2 is YDEGEE. CDR3 region: CASSLPSTTRAKNIQYF. The CDR3 DNA is TGTGCCAGCAGCCTACCATCTACAACGAGGGCCAAAAACATTCAGTACTTC.

This clone has just a few counts. V and J are TRBV6-5 and TRBJ1-1; 7 bases are a match to TRBD1. The CDR3 is 12 residues long. CDR1 and CDR2 from the germline V gene are MNHEY and SVGAGI. V gave up 6 bases and J gave up 12 bases; unmatched junction bases: 10. The CDR3 loop is CASSRKGARSFF. CDR3 sequence (DNA): TGTGCCAGCAGCCGTAAGGGGGCCCGGTCTTTCTTT.

The genes are TRBV18 and TRBJ2-1, with a tentative D call TRBD2 (6 bases). V was pared by 3 bases and J by 4 bases, with 19 bases between. CDR1 and CDR2 (germline): KGHSH, LQKENI. This CDR3 region has 17 residues. The CDR3 loop is CASSPFVLADAYNEQFF. The CDR3, as DNA: TGTGCCAGCTCACCCTTCGTCTTAGCGGACGCATACAATGAGCAGTTCTTC.

This clone has just a few counts. The V call is TRBV6-5, the J call TRBJ2-4, with TRBD2 matching over 13 bases. The junction had 4 bases not matched to a gene; V was cut back by 4 bases and J by 7 bases. CDR3 length: 15 amino acids. Germline V gene data show CDR1 as MNHEY and CDR2 as SVGAGI. CDR3 sequence (DNA): TGTGCCAGCAGTTCGACTAGCGGGAGGCTCAACATTCAGTACTTC. Translated, it gives CASSSTSGRLNIQYF.

The table lists this clone with many counts. V and J are TRBV29-1 and TRBJ1-2, with D perhaps matching TRBD1 (6 bases). This CDR3 contains 12 residues. Per the germline V gene, CDR1 is SQVTM and CDR2 is ANQGSEA. Trimming shortened V by 5 bases and J by 2 bases, and 9 bases separated the two germline ends. This CDR3 is CSVSGGNYGYTF. CDR3 nucleotides: TGCAGCGTTTCTGGGGGCAACTATGGCTACACCTTC.

About this clone itself: Its ends do not fully match the called genes, so a read error is possible. The CDR3 loop reads CASTYQGGGLTEAFF. CDR3 sequence (DNA): TGTGCCAGCACTTACCAGGGAGGGGGCTTGACTGAAGCTTTCTTT. The chain has TRBV6-5 and TRBJ1-1; 7 nucleotides agree with TRBD1. CDR1 MNHEY and CDR2 SVGAGI come from the germline V gene. The length of the CDR3 is 15 residues.